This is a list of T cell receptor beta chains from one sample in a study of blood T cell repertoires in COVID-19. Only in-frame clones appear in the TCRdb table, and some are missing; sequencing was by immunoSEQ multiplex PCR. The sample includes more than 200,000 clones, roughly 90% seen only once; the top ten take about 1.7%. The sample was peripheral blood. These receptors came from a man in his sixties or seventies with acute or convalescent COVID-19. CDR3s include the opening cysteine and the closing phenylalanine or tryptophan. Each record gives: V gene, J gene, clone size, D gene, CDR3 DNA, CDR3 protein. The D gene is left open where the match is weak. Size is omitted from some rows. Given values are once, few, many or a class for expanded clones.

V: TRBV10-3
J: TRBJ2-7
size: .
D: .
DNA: TGTGCCATCAGTGAGCAAACCTACGAGCAGTACTTC
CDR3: CAISEQTYEQYF

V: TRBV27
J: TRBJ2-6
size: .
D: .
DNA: TGTGCCAGCAGTTTCATCGGCTCTGGGGCCAACGTCCTGACTTTC
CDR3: CASSFIGSGANVLTF

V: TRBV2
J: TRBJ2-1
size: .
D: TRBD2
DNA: TGTGCCAGCAGTGAAAATTTGTCCGGGAGGGGGTCCTACAATGAGCAGTTCTTC
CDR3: CASSENLSGRGSYNEQFF

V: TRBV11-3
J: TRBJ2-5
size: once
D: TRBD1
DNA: TGTGCCAGCAGCGCCCGACAGGGGGCGGAGACCCAGTACTTC
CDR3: CASSARQGAETQYF

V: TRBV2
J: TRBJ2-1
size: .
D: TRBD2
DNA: TGTGCCAGCGATATCGGGCTAGCGGGGAACAATGAGCAGTTCTTC
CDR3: CASDIGLAGNNEQFF

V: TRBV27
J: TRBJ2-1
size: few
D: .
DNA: TGTGCCAGCAGTTTATTGGGCCGATACAATGAGCAGTTCTTC
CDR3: CASSLLGRYNEQFF

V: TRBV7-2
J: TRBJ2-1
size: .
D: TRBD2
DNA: TGTGCCAGCAGCCCCGCGGGGGGGAGGGGTGAGCAGTTCTTC
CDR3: CASSPAGGRGEQFF

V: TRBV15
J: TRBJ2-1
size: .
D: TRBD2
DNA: TGTGCCACCAGCGGTTTTCGGGGGGGTCAGGGGAATGAGCAGTTCTTC
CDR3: CATSGFRGGQGNEQFF

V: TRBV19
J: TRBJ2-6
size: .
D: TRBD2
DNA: TGTGCCAGTAGTATATGGCTAGCGGGAGCTCGGGCTGGGGCCAACGTCCTGACTTTC
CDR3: CASSIWLAGARAGANVLTF

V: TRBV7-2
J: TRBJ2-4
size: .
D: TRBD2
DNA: TGTGCCAGCACCCTCTCGGGGGGTGAAAACATTCAGTACTTC
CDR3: CASTLSGGENIQYF

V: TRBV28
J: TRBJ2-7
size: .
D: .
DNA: TGTGCCAGCAGTTCCCCGCGGGACCGGAGCTCCTACGAGCAGTACTTC
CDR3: CASSSPRDRSSYEQYF

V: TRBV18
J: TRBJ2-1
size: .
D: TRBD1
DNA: TGTGCCAGCTCACCGCAGGGGGCAAGAGAGCAGTTCTTC
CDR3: CASSPQGAREQFF

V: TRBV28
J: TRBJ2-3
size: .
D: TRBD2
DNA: TGTGCCAGCCTTTCGGCGGGAGCAGGCACAGATACGCAGTATTTT
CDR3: CASLSAGAGTDTQYF

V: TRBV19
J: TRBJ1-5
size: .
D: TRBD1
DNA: TGTGCCAGTAGTAAGGACAGGGGGCGAAGGCAGCCCCAGCATTTT
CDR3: CASSKDRGRRQPQHF

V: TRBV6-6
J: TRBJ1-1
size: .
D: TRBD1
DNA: TGTGCCAGCAGTTTGGGACAGGGGGCCGCTGCAGCTTTCTTT
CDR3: CASSLGQGAAAAFF

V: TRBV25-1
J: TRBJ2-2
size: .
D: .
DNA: TGTGCCAGCAGTGCCACAGGGTCCGGGGAGCTGTTTTTT
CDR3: CASSATGSGELFF

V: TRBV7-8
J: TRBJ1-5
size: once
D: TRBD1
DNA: TGTGCCAGCAGCGGGGGACAGGGGAATCAGCCCCAGCATTTT
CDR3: CASSGGQGNQPQHF

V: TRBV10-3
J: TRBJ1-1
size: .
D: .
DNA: TGTGCCATCAGTGTGGGGGCTGCGAACACTGAAGCTTTCTTT
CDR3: CAISVGAANTEAFF

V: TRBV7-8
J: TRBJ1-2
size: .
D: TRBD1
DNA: TGTGCCAGCAGAGAAGAAACAGGGGGCGCCTATGGCTACACCTTC
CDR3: CASREETGGAYGYTF

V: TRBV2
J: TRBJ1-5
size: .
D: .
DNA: TGTGCCAGCAGTGAACAGTTAGCCGGGCCCCAGCATTTT
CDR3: CASSEQLAGPQHF

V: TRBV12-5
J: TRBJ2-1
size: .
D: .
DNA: TGTGCTAGTGGTTTGACAGGGAAGAAGCTCAATGAGCAGTTCTTC
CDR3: CASGLTGKKLNEQFF

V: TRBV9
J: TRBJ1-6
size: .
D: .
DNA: TGTGCCAGCAGCGGGACAGCTAATTCACCCCTCCACTTT
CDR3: CASSGTANSPLHF

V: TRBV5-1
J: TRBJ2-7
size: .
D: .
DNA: TGCGCCAGCAGTATCCAGGGAACCGCCTACGAGCAGTACTTC
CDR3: CASSIQGTAYEQYF

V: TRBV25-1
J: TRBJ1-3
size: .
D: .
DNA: TGTGCCAGCAGTGATCTTACAGGGCGTGGGGGAAACACCATATATTTT
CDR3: CASSDLTGRGGNTIYF

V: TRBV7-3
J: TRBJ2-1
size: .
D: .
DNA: TGTGCCAGCGGGACTGGCAGTAGTAATGAGCAGTTCTTC
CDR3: CASGTGSSNEQFF

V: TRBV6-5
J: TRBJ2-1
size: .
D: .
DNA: TGTGCCACCTTCTACAATGAGCAGTTCTTC
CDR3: CATFYNEQFF

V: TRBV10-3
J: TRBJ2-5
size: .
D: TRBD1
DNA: TGTGCCATCAGTGGGGGACAGCAAGAGACCCAGTACTTC
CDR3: CAISGGQQETQYF

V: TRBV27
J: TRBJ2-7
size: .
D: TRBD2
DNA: TGTGCCAGCAGGGGACTAGCCGCCGGCTCCTACGAGCAGTACTTC
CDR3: CASRGLAAGSYEQYF

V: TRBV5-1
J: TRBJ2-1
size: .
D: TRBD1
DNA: TGCGCCAGCAGCTGGACGATGACAGGGCCCTACAATGAGCAGTTCTTC
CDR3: CASSWTMTGPYNEQFF

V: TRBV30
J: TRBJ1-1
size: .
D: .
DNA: TGTGCCCTCGCTAGGATAACTGAAGCTTTCTTT
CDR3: CALARITEAFF

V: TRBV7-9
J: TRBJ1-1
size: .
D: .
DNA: TGTGCCAGCAGCTTAGGTGGGGGCACGGAAGCTTTCTTT
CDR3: CASSLGGGTEAFF

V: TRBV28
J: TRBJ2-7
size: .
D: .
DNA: TGTGCCAGCAGCCTTCTTTCGGGGAGGTCGTCCTACGAGCAGTACTTC
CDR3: CASSLLSGRSSYEQYF

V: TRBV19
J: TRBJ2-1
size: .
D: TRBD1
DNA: TGTGCCAGTAGTATGGGGACAGGTGCGGGGGAGCAGTTCTTC
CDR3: CASSMGTGAGEQFF

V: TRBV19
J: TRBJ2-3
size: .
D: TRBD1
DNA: TGTGCCAGTAGTCGGGACAGGCTGGATACGCAGTATTTT
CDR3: CASSRDRLDTQYF

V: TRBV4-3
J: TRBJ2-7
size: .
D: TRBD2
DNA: TGCGCCAGCAGCCAAGAGTGGGGCGGGAGGGCCTGGGAGCAGTACTTC
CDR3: CASSQEWGGRAWEQYF

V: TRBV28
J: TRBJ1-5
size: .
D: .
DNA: TGTGCCAGCACCTACGGGGATCAGCCCCAGCATTTT
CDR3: CASTYGDQPQHF

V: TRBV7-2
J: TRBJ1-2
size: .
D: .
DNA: TGTGCCAGCAGCTTAGGGGGCAGCTACACCTTC
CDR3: CASSLGGSYTF

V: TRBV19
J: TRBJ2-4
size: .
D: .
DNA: TGTGCCAGTAGGGATCCCGACAGGAACATTCAGTACTTC
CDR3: CASRDPDRNIQYF

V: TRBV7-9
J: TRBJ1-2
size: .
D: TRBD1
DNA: TGTGCCAGCAGCTCGCGGACAGGGGATGGCTACACCTTC
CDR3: CASSSRTGDGYTF

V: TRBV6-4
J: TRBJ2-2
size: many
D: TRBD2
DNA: TGTGCCAGCAGTTCCCGTCCTAGCGGGACCGGCAAGGACACCGGGGAGCTGTTTTTT
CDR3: CASSSRPSGTGKDTGELFF

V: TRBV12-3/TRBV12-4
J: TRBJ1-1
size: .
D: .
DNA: TGTGCCAGCAGTCATTGGGGGGAGTCTGAAGCTTTCTTT
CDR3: CASSHWGESEAFF

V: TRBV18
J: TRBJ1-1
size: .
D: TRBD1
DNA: TGTGCCAGCTCAACAACAGGGGCGGCTAACACTGAAGCTTTCTTT
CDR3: CASSTTGAANTEAFF

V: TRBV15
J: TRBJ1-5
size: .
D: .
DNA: TGTGCCACCAGCAGGGCACAGGTAATTTATAGCAATCAGCCCCAGCATTTT
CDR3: CATSRAQVIYSNQPQHF

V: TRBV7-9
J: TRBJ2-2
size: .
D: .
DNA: TGTGCCAGCAGCTTTGCTAATCTTAACACCGGGGAGCTGTTTTTT
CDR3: CASSFANLNTGELFF